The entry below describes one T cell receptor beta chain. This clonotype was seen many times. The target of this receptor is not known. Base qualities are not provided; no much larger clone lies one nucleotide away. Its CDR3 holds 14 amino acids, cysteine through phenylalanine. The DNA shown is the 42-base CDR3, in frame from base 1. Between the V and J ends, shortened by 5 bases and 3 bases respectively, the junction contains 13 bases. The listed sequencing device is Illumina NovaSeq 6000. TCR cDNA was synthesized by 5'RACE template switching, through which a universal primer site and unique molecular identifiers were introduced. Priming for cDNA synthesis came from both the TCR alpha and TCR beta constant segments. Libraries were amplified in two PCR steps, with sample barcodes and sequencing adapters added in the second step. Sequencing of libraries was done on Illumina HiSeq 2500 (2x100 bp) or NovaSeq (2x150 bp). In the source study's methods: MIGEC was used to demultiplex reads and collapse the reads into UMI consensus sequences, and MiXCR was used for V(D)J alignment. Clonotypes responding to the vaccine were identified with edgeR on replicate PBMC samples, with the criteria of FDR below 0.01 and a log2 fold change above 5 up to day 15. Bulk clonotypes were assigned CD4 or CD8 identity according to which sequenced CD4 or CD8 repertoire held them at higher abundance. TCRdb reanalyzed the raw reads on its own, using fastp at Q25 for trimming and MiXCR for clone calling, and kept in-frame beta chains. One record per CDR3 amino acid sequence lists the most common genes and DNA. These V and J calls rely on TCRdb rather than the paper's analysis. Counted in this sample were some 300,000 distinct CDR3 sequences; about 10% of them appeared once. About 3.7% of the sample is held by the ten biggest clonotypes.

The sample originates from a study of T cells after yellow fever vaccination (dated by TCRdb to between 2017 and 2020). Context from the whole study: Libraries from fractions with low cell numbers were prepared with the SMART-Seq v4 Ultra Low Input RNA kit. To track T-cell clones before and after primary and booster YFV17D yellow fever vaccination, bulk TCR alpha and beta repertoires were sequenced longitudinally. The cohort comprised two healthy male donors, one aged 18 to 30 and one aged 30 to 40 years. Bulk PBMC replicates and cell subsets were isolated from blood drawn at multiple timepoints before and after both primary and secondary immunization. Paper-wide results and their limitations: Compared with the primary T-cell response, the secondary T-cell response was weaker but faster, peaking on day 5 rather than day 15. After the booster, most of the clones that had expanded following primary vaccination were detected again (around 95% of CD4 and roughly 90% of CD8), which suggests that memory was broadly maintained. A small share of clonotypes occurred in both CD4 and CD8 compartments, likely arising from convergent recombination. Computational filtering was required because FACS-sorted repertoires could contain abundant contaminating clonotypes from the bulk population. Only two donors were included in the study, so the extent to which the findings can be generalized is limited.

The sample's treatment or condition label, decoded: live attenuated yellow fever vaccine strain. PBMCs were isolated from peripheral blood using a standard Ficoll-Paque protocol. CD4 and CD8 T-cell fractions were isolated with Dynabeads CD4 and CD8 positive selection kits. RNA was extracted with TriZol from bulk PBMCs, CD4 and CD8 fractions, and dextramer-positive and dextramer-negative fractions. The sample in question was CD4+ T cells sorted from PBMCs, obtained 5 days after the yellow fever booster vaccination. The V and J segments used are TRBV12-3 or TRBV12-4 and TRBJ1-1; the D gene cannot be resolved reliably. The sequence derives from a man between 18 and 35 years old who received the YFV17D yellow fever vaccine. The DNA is TGTGCCAGCAGTACTTTCCCCGGGTACACTGAAGCTTTCTTT. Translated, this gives CASSTFPGYTEAFF.